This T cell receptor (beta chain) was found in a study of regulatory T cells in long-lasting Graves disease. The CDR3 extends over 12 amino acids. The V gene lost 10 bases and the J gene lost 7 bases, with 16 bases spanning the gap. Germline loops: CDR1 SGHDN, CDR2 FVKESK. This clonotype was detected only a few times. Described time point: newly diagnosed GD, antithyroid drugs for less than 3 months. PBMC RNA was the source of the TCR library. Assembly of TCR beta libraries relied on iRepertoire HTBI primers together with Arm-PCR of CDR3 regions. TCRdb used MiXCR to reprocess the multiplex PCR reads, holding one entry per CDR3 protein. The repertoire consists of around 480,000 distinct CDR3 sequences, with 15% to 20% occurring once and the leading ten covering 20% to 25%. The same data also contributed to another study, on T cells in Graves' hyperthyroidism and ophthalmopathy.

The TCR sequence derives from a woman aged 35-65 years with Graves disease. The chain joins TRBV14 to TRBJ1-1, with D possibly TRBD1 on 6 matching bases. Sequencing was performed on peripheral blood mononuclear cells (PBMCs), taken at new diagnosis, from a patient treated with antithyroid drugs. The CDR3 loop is CATGTTTNEAFF. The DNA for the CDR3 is TGTGCCACAGGGACAACCACAAATGAAGCTTTCTTT.